One sample yielded the 27 T cell receptor beta chains listed below, sequenced in a study of blood T cells in healthy people across ages (dated by TCRdb to the mid-2010s). The library was obtained by 5' RACE. This sample was sequenced with an Illumina HiSeq 2500. The second PCR ran for about 6 to 11 cycles and used a J-beta primer mix along with a sample-barcoded 5' primer. Starting from the raw public reads, TCRdb applied fastp trimming at Q25, assembled clones with MiXCR and retained in-frame beta chains. One record per CDR3 amino acid sequence lists the most common genes and DNA. The sample table lists 1 million to 1.2 million distinct CDR3 sequences, 35% to 40% of them with a count of one. The top ten clonotypes cover about an eighth of the sample. Sequences were obtained from blood. These receptors were collected from a man aged 18 to 29 in good health.

A word on this clonotype: With a much larger clone just one base away, this may be a read error. This sequence joins TRBV12-3 or TRBV12-4 and TRBJ1-5; unclear D gene. There are 14 residues in the CDR3. CDR3: CANSLALTNQPQHF. The DNA for the CDR3 is TGTGCCAACAGTTTAGCGCTGACCAATCAGCCCCAGCATTTT.

This clonotype was recorded a few times. This chain links TRBV20-1 with TRBJ1-2; possible D gene TRBD1, 5 bases. Germline lookup yields CDR1 DFQATT and CDR2 SNEGSKA (reference sequence). V lost 3 bases and J lost 3, with 11 bases in between. The CDR3 is 13 residues long. CDR3 bases: TGCAGTGCTAGGGGGACGAGCGACTATGGCTACACCTTC. Translating it yields CSARGTSDYGYTF.

The chain joins TRBV20-1 to TRBJ2-1, with 14 bases that match TRBD2. CDR1 DFQATT and CDR2 SNEGSKA come from the germline V gene (reference sequence). The CDR3 has 14 residues. V was clipped by 5 bases and J by 8 bases; unmatched bases: 5. CDR3: CSASGLAGVYEQFF. The CDR3 DNA is TGCAGTGCTTCGGGACTAGCGGGGGTTTATGAGCAGTTCTTC.

This clonotype came up many times. V gene TRBV29-1 combines with J gene TRBJ1-1, with a weak D call TRBD1 (5 bases). The length of the CDR3 is 13 residues. Germline CDR1 and CDR2: SQVTM and ANQGSEA. V dropped 3 bases and J dropped 1 base, with 9 bases sitting between them. The CDR3 nucleotides read TGCAGCGTTGACAGGGATGGGAACACTGAAGCTTTCTTT. It encodes CSVDRDGNTEAFF.

This clonotype was counted only a few times. The rearrangement uses TRBV6-6 and TRBJ2-3; D ambiguous. CDR3 length equals 14 residues. Between the trimmed V and J ends, which lost 2 bases and 5 bases, there was a span of 11 bases. Germline values: CDR1 MNHNY, CDR2 SVGAGI (reference sequence). Here the CDR3 reads CASSYRTAKDTQYF. DNA for the CDR3: TGTGCCAGCAGTTACAGGACGGCAAAAGATACGCAGTATTTT.

V is TRBV27 and J is TRBJ2-1, with TRBD2 identical over 8 bases. Germline CDR1 reads MNHEY; CDR2 reads SMNVEV (reference sequence). This CDR3 has 15 residues. V was pared by 6 bases and J by 8 bases, with 12 bases of the junction left unmatched. The CDR3 DNA reads TGTGCCAGCAGCCCGGCGGGGGGCCTTGAGTATGAGCAGTTCTTC. Protein product: CASSPAGGLEYEQFF.

The chain employs TRBV9 and TRBJ1-1, with D tentatively TRBD1 (6 bases). Germline V gene sequence: CDR1 SGDLS, CDR2 YYNGEE. The CDR3 totals 15 residues. Trimming removed 1 base from V and 7 bases from J, with 17 bases in between. CDR3 nucleotides: TGTGCCAGCAGCGTAACGGGGGCCCCGGGAGGTGAAGCTTTCTTT. Translating it yields CASSVTGAPGGEAFF.

Many counts were recorded for this clonotype. This rearrangement joins TRBV12-3 or TRBV12-4 to TRBJ1-2; TRBD1 matches at 8 bases. The CDR3 has 14 amino acids. V lost 6 bases, J lost 2 bases, and 5 bases stayed unmatched. For the CDR3, the DNA is TGTGCCAGCAGCTCCCGGACAGGGAACTATGGCTACACCTTC. Translation gives CASSSRTGNYGYTF.

J is TRBJ2-7 and V is TRBV7-9, with TRBD2 matching 12 bases. Germline lookup yields CDR1 SEHNR and CDR2 FQNEAQ (reference sequence). J was trimmed by 1 base and V by 3 bases; bases with no gene match: 1. The CDR3 extends over 15 amino acids. This CDR3 reads CASSFGLAGSYEQYF. In nucleotides, the CDR3 is TGTGCCAGCAGCTTCGGACTAGCGGGGTCCTACGAGCAGTACTTC.

The V call is TRBV5-1, the J call TRBJ2-7; D unclear. TRBJ2-5 matches the DNA end more closely, so the J call is doubtful. Germline CDR1 reads SGHRS; CDR2 reads YFSETQ. This CDR3 is built from 14 residues. For the CDR3, the DNA is TGCGCCAGCAGTGACACAACTGTTCAAGAGACCCAGTACTTC. Protein: CASSDTTVQETQYF.

The chain carries TRBV12-3 or TRBV12-4 and TRBJ1-6; TRBD1 is a possible D gene (6 bases). The CDR3 is 17 residues long. The ends were cut back, 6 bases at V and 0 bases at J, with 15 bases in the middle. The CDR3 reads CASSPRGGSSYNSPLHF. CDR3 in DNA: TGTGCCAGCAGCCCTAGGGGGGGGAGCTCCTATAATTCACCCCTCCACTTT.

V gene TRBV2 combines with J gene TRBJ2-3; D gene ambiguous. Germline loops: CDR1 SNHLY, CDR2 FYNNEI. This CDR3 has 13 amino acids. Trimming took off 0 bases at V and 11 bases at J, with 12 bases between the two ends. The CDR3 reads CASSEASRLRQYF. The CDR3 nucleotides are TGTGCCAGCAGTGAAGCGTCCAGGCTGCGGCAGTATTTT.

This clonotype came up a few times. The V and J genes are TRBV12-3 or TRBV12-4 and TRBJ1-1; D gene uncertain. V was trimmed by 3 bases and J by 7 bases, leaving 15 bases between them. The CDR3 is 14 amino acids. CDR3: CASSFGNRLVEAFF. CDR3 DNA sequence: TGTGCCAGCAGTTTCGGGAATCGGTTGGTTGAAGCTTTCTTT.

The chain carries TRBV25-1 and TRBJ2-4, with D possibly matching TRBD2 (7 bases). The DNA matches TRBJ2-5 better at its end, which makes the J call doubtful. From germline, CDR1 is MGHDK and CDR2 SYGVNS. The CDR3 sequence is 17 residues long. The CDR3 here is CASSEFKGGGGSETQYF. CDR3 nucleotides: TGTGCCAGCAGTGAATTTAAAGGTGGCGGGGGCTCTGAGACCCAGTACTTC.

A note on this clonotype: Germline is not matched at one junction end, which may reflect a read error. DNA for the CDR3: TGTGTCAGCAGCGAAGAACGGCTTAATGAGCAGTTCTTC. It is translated as CVSSEERLNEQFF. The chain combines TRBV2 with TRBJ2-1; D is unclear. Per germline, CDR1 SNHLY and CDR2 FYNNEI. The CDR3 is 13 amino acids.

CDR3 loop: CAWRPLDTGELFF. CDR3 bases: TGTGCCTGGAGGCCACTCGACACCGGGGAGCTGTTTTTT. The chain couples TRBV30 to TRBJ2-2, with D hard to call. Trimming cost V 3 bases and J 3 bases, with 8 bases left between them. Germline CDR1 and CDR2: GTSNPN and SVGIG (reference sequence). The CDR3 contains 13 residues.

This clonotype was picked up a small number of times. V gene TRBV2 combines with J gene TRBJ2-3, with 10 bases fitting TRBD2. This CDR3 has 14 residues. CDR1 is SNHLY and CDR2 is FYNNEI in the germline V gene. J lost 2 bases, V lost 7 bases, and 3 bases had no gene match. The CDR3 protein is CASNLAGDTDTQYF. CDR3 coding DNA: TGTGCCAGCAACCTAGCGGGGGACACAGATACGCAGTATTTT.

The chain combines TRBV5-1 with TRBJ2-2; D possibly corresponds to TRBD2 (5 bases). Germline V CDR1 and CDR2: SGHRS, YFSETQ. V dropped 0 bases and J dropped 7 bases, with 10 bases sitting between them. The CDR3 runs to 14 residues. CDR3 DNA: TGCGCCAGCAGCTTGGCCTTGGGAGACGGGGAGCTGTTTTTT. Amino acid sequence: CASSLALGDGELFF.

The genes are TRBV25-1 and TRBJ2-5; weak D call: TRBD1 (6 bases). V was trimmed by 5 bases and J by 11 bases, leaving 18 bases between them. Germline V gene data show CDR1 as MGHDK and CDR2 as SYGVNS. The CDR3 sequence is 13 residues long. The DNA of the CDR3 is TGTGCCAGCAGTACAGGGAATGGGAATGAGCAGTACTTC. This encodes CASSTGNGNEQYF.

On this clonotype itself: One end of the junction fails to match germline, which may point to a read error. This chain connects TRBV12-3 or TRBV12-4 to TRBJ1-4; 8 positions agree with TRBD1. The CDR3 is 13 residues long. This chain's CDR3 is CAGSRTGNEKLFF. The CDR3, as DNA: TGTGCCGGCAGCCGGACAGGGAATGAAAAACTGTTTTTT.

The CDR3 nucleotides are TGCGCCAGCAGCTTGGGAGTGGGAACAAATCAGCCCCAGCATTTT. Translated, it gives CASSLGVGTNQPQHF. J is TRBJ1-5 and V is TRBV5-1; D gene unclear. The V gene's germline CDR1 is SGHRS and CDR2 YFSETQ. V was shortened by 0 bases and J by 4 bases, with 11 bases between the two germline ends. The CDR3 consists of 15 residues. The variable domain in full, completed from reference TRBV5-1 and TRBJ1-5, reads KAGVTQTPRYLIKTRGQQVTLSCSPISGHRSVSWYQQTPGQGLQFLFEYFSETQRNKGNFPGRFSGRQFSNSRSEMNVSTLELGDSALYLCASSLGVGTNQPQHFGDGTRLSIL.

This clonotype was recorded a few times. The chain recombines TRBV11-1 with TRBJ2-5; D call uncertain. The CDR3 spans 14 residues. V lost 5 bases, J lost 2 bases, and 12 bases lay in between. In germline, CDR1 is SGHAT, CDR2 FQDESV (reference sequence). This CDR3 reads CASSLTGIQETQYF. For the CDR3, the DNA is TGTGCCAGCAGCCTAACGGGCATTCAAGAGACCCAGTACTTC.

J is TRBJ2-7 and V is TRBV7-2; weak D call: TRBD2 (5 bases). V lost 0 bases to trimming and J lost 3 bases, with 9 bases between them. The CDR3 is made up of 14 amino acids. CDR1 is SGHTA, CDR2 FQGNSA, per germline. The CDR3 region has the DNA TGTGCCAGCAGCTTAGCGGGAGACTACTACGAGCAGTACTTC. Protein product: CASSLAGDYYEQYF. Filled out from reference TRBV7-2 and TRBJ2-7, the complete variable domain reads GAGVSQSPSNKVTEKGKDVELRCDPISGHTALYWYRQSLGQGLEFLIYFQGNSAPDKSGLPSDRFSAERTGGSVSTLTIQRTQQEDSAVYLCASSLAGDYYEQYFGPGTRLTVT.

This clonotype was seen at least ten times. This rearrangement joins TRBV4-3 to TRBJ2-3; a weak D match, TRBD2 (7 bases). Germline CDR1 and CDR2: LGHNA and YSLEER. V lost 1 base to trimming and J lost 2 bases, with 16 bases between them. The length of the CDR3 is 17 residues. CDR3 region: CASSQALGGRITDTQYF. The CDR3 DNA reads TGCGCCAGCAGCCAAGCCCTGGGGGGGCGCATCACAGATACGCAGTATTTT.

In the case of this clonotype: A far larger clone lies a single base away; this is likely a read error. The chain links TRBV5-1 to TRBJ2-3; 8 nucleotides align to TRBD1. The CDR3 runs to 14 residues. J was trimmed by 4 bases and V by 0 bases; bases with no gene match: 1. Germline CDR1 and CDR2: SGHRS and YFSETQ. CDR3 amino acids: CASSLEQGADTQYF. As DNA, the CDR3 is TGCGCCAGCAGCTTGGAACAGGGGGCAGATACGCAGTATTTT. Based on the CDR3 plus reference TRBV5-1 and TRBJ2-3, the full variable domain is KAGVTQTPRYLIKTRGQQVTLSCSPISGHRSVSWYQQTPGQGLQFLFEYFSETQRNKGNFPGRFSGRQFSNSRSEMNVSTLELGDSALYLCASSLEQGADTQYFGPGTRLTVL.

This chain links TRBV7-3 with TRBJ1-2; 7 positions match TRBD1. CDR1 and CDR2 (germline): SGHTA, FQGTGA. Trimming at V came to 2 bases and at J to 6 bases, leaving 18 bases not matched to a gene. There are 18 residues in the CDR3. Here the CDR3 reads CASSLSPTQQGWGNGYTF. The CDR3 DNA is TGTGCCAGCAGCTTATCTCCAACTCAACAGGGGTGGGGGAATGGCTACACCTTC.

The genes are TRBV28 and TRBJ1-1, with a tentative D call TRBD1 (6 bases). The V and J ends lost 5 bases and 5 bases respectively, with 21 bases between them. The germline V gene has CDR1 MDHEN and CDR2 SYDVKM. The CDR3 totals 16 residues. The CDR3 sequence is CASSLLQTGSKTEAFF. CDR3 in DNA: TGTGCCAGCAGTCTTCTGCAGACAGGATCTAAGACTGAAGCTTTCTTT. Supplemented by reference TRBV28 and TRBJ1-1, the full variable domain reads DVKVTQSSRYLVKRTGEKVFLECVQDMDHENMFWYRQDPGLGLRLIYFSYDVKMKEKGDIPEGYSVSREKKERFSLILESASTNQTSMYLCASSLLQTGSKTEAFFGQGTRLTVV.